This T cell receptor (beta chain) was found in a study of blood T cell repertoires in COVID-19. Per the original methods: Using reference gene primer amplification, nucleated cell counts were estimated. Clones were sequenced by immunoSEQ multiplex PCR, and TCRdb holds only the in-frame ones, with some missing. From that table come the V and J calls and clone size; the DNA was used to work out D and trimming. The sample lists about 400,000 clones, about 90% seen once, with more than 0.95% in the top ten. The CDR3 runs to 15 residues. V lost 7 bases and J 6 bases, leaving 19 bases between the germline ends. Germline CDR1 and CDR2: MNHEY and SVGAGI.

Sequencing was carried out using peripheral blood. V and J are TRBV6-5 and TRBJ2-1, with a tentative D call TRBD1 (8 bases). This sequence was found in a man between 35 and 55 years old with acute or convalescent COVID-19. Here the CDR3 reads CASINRGGAGNEQFF. CDR3 bases: TGTGCCAGCATAAACAGGGGGGGGGCCGGCAATGAGCAGTTCTTC.